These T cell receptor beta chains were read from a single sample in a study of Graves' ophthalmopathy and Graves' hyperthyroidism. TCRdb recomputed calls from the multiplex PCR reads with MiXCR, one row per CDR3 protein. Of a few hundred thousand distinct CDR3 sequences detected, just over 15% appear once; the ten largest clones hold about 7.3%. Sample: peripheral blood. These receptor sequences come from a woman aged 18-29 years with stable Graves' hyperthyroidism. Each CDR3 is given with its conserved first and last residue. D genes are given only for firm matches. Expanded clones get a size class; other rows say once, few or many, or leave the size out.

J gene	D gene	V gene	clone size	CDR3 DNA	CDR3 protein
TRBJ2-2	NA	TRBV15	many	TGTGCCACCAGCAGACCTATCGGGGAGCTGTTTTTT	CATSRPIGELFF
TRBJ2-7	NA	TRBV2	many	TGTGCCAGCAGATCCGGGCCGGACTACGAGCAGTACTTC	CASRSGPDYEQYF
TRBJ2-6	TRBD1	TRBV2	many	TGTGCCAGCAGTGAACGCGTGGGGACAGGGGGTATCTCTGGGGCCAACGTCCTGACTTTC	CASSERVGTGGISGANVLTF
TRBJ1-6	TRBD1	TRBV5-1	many	TGCGCCAGCAGTACGACAGGGGCTTCGAATTCACCCCTCCACTTT	CASSTTGASNSPLHF
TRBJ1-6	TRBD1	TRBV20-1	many	TGCAGTGCTAGAGATCGGGGCAGGGGGAATTCACCCCTCCACTTT	CSARDRGRGNSPLHF
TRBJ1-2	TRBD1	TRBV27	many	TGTGCCAGCAGTTTATGGACAGGGGGTGGAAAGTTCTATGGCTACACCTTC	CASSLWTGGGKFYGYTF
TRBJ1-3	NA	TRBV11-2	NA	TGTGCCAGCAGCTTGCCCCCCGTTAGCTCTGGAAACACCATATATTTT	CASSLPPVSSGNTIYF
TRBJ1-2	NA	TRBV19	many	TGTGCCAGTAGTATCTCGGGCAGGGAGGGTGGCTACACCTTC	CASSISGREGGYTF
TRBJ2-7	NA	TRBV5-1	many	TGCGCCAGCAGCCGTTTGACAGCCCTGGGGTACGAGCAGTACTTC	CASSRLTALGYEQYF
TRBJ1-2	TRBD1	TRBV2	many	TGTGCCAGCAGATCCCGGGGGACAGGGGGGATCTATGGCTACACCTTC	CASRSRGTGGIYGYTF
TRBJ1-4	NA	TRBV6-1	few	TGTGCCAGCATAGGGACGGCAACTAATGAAAAACTGTTTTTT	CASIGTATNEKLFF
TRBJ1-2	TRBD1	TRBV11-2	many	TGTGCTAGCAGCCCGCTAGGGACAGCGGGCGGCTACACCTTC	CASSPLGTAGGYTF
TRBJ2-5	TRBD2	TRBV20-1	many	TGCAGTGCTACCGGGGGGGGCCAAGAGACCCAGTACTTC	CSATGGGQETQYF
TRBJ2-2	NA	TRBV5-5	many	TGTGCCAGCAAAGGGGACACTAAGAACACCGGGGAGCTGTTTTTT	CASKGDTKNTGELFF
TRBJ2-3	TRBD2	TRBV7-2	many	TGTGCCAGCACCCTAGCCCAGCGGGGGACCTACACAGATACGCAGTATTTT	CASTLAQRGTYTDTQYF
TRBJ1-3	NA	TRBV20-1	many	TGCAGTGCTAGAGATTTGGACGGTGACCCCTCTGGAAACACCATATATTTT	CSARDLDGDPSGNTIYF
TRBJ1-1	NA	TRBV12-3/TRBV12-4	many	TGTGCCAGCAGATCCGGGCCTGAGAACACTGAAGCTTTCTTT	CASRSGPENTEAFF
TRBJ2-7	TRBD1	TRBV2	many	TGTGCCAGCAGTGATGGGACAGGGGGCTACTACGAGCAGTACTTC	CASSDGTGGYYEQYF
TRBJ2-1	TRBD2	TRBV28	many	TGTGCCAGCGTCCCGTCTCGGGCGGGGGGGCGTCATGAGCAGTTCTTC	CASVPSRAGGRHEQFF
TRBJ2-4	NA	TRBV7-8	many	TGTGCCAGCAGCTTAGAGGGGTCAGCCAAAAACATTCAGTACTTC	CASSLEGSAKNIQYF
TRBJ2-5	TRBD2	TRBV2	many	TGTGCCAGCAGAGCGCGACTAGCGGCGGAGACCCAGTACTTC	CASRARLAAETQYF
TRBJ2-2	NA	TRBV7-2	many	TGTGCCAGCAGCTTAGTTACGAACACCGGGGAGCTGTTTTTT	CASSLVTNTGELFF